This T cell receptor beta chain derives from a study of blood T cell repertoires in COVID-19. Study information: Some COVID-19 samples were acute and others convalescent; all came from the United States, Italy and Spain.

Enrollment of patients from Seattle took place during active infection, with longitudinal follow-up. As handled by the study authors: The assay estimated nucleated cells by amplifying reference gene primers. Sequencing was performed with immunoSEQ multiplex PCR; in TCRdb, only in-frame clones are kept and a portion is missing. Clone size and the V and J calls come from that table; the DNA yielded D and trimming. Here the sample spans about 360,000 clones, approximately 86% being singletons. This clone was counted once. V was shortened by 4 bases and J by 2 bases, with 17 bases between the two germline ends. CDR3 length: 16 residues. CDR1 MNHEY and CDR2 SVGAGI come from the germline V gene.

Specimen: peripheral blood. The chain links TRBV6-5 to TRBJ1-2, with D possibly TRBD1 on 6 matching bases. The TCR originated in a woman aged 55-69 years with COVID-19, enrolled during active disease. The CDR3 here is CASSSLTGGANYGYTF. DNA of the CDR3: TGTGCCAGCAGTTCCCTGACAGGCGGCGCAAACTATGGCTACACCTTC.